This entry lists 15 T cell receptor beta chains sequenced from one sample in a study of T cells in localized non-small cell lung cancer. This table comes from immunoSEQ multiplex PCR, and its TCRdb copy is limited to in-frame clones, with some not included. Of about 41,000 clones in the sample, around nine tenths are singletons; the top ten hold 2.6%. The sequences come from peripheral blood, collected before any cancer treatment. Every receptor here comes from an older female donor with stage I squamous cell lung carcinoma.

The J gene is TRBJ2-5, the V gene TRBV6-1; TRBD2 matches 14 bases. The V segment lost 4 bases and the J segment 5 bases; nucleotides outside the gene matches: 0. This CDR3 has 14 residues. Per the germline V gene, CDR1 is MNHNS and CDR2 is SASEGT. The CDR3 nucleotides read TGTGCCAGCAGTGGACTAGCGGGAGGGGAGACCCAGTACTTC. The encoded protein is CASSGLAGGETQYF.

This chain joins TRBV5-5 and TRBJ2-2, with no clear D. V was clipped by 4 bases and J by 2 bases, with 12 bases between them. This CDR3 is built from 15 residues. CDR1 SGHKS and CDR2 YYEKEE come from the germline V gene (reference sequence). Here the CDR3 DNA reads TGTGCCAGCAGCCCTCGGCCATTTAACACCGGGGAGCTGTTTTTT. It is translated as CASSPRPFNTGELFF.

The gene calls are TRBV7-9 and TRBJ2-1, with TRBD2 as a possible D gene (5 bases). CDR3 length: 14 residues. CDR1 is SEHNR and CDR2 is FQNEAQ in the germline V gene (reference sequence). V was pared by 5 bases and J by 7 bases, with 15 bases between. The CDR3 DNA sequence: TGTGCCAGCAGCCTTCCGGGGTTTGGGAATGAGCAGTTCTTC. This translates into CASSLPGFGNEQFF.

As DNA, the CDR3 is TGTGCCAGCAGCCAGGGCCAGGGTACGGAGACCCAGTACTTC. Its translation: CASSQGQGTETQYF. The chain combines TRBV14 with TRBJ2-5; perhaps TRBD1 as D (5 bases). This CDR3 comprises 14 residues. Germline CDR1 reads SGHDN; CDR2 reads FVKESK. Deletions cut 3 bases from V and 5 bases from J, with 13 bases between.

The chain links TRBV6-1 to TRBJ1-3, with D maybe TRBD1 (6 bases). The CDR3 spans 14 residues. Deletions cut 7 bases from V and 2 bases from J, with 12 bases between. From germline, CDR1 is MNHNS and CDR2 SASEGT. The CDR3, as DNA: TGTGCCAGCAAATCAGGGGCCGCTGGAAACACCATATATTTT. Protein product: CASKSGAAGNTIYF.

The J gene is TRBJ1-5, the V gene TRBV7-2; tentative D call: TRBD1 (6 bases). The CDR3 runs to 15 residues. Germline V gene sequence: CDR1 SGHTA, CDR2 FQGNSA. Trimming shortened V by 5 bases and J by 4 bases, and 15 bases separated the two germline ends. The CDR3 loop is CASSPSRGGNQPQHF. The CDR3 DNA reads TGTGCCAGCAGCCCCTCCCGAGGGGGAAATCAGCCCCAGCATTTT.

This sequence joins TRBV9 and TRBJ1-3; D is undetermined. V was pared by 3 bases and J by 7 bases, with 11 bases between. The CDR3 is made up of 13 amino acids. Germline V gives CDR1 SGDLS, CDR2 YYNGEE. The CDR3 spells CASSAQGGNTIYF. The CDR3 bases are TGTGCCAGCAGCGCTCAAGGCGGGAACACCATATATTTT.

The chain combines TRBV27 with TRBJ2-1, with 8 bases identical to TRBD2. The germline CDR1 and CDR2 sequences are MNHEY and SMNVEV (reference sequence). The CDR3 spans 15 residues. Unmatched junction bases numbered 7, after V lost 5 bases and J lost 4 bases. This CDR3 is CASSPLVAGYNEQFF. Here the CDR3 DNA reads TGTGCCAGCAGTCCCTTAGTAGCGGGGTACAATGAGCAGTTCTTC.

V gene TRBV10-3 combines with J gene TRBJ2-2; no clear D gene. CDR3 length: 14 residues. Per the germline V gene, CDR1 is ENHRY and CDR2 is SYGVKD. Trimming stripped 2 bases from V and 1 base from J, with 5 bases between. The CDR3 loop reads CAISEQRNTGELFF. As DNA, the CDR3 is TGTGCCATCAGTGAGCAACGGAACACCGGGGAGCTGTTTTTT.

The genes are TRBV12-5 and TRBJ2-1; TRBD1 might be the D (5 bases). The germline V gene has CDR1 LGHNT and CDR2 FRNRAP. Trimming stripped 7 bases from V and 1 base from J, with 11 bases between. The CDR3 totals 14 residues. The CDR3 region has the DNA TGTGCTAGTGCCCCAGGGTTTTCCTACAATGAGCAGTTCTTC. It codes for CASAPGFSYNEQFF.

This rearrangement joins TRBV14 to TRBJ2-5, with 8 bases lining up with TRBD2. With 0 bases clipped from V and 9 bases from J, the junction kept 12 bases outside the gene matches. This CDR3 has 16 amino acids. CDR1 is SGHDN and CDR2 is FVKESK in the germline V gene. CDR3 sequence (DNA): TGTGCCAGCAGCCAAGATCCCCGGGGCTCGGGGGGGGCCCAGTACTTC. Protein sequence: CASSQDPRGSGGAQYF.

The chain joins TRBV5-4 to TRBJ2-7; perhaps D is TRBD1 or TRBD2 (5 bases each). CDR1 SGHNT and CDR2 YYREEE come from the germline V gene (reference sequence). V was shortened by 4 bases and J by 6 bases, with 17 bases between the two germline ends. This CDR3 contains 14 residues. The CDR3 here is CASSATGTVREQYF. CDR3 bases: TGTGCCAGCAGCGCGACCGGGACGGTACGCGAGCAGTACTTC.

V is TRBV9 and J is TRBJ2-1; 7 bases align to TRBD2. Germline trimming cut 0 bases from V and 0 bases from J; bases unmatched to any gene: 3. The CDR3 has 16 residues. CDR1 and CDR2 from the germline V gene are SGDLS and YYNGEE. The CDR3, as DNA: TGTGCCAGCAGCGTAGCGGGAGGCCACTCCTACAATGAGCAGTTCTTC. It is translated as CASSVAGGHSYNEQFF. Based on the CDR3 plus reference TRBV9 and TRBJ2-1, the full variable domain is DSGVTQTPKHLITATGQRVTLRCSPRSGDLSVYWYQQSLDQGLQFLIQYYNGEERAKGNILERFSAQQFPDLHSELNLSSLELGDSALYFCASSVAGGHSYNEQFFGPGTRLTVL.

In nucleotides, the CDR3 is TGTGCCAGCAGCGCACAGGGGGGAGCGGGAGGGCCCAACGAGCAGTACTTC. Its translation is CASSAQGGAGGPNEQYF. The chain is built from TRBV9 and TRBJ2-7, with 10 bases aligning to TRBD2. The junction had 14 bases not matched to a gene; V was cut back by 3 bases and J by 5 bases. The CDR3 loop spans 17 amino acids. Per germline, CDR1 SGDLS and CDR2 YYNGEE. Full variable domain (rest looked up from reference TRBV9 and TRBJ2-7): DSGVTQTPKHLITATGQRVTLRCSPRSGDLSVYWYQQSLDQGLQFLIQYYNGEERAKGNILERFSAQQFPDLHSELNLSSLELGDSALYFCASSAQGGAGGPNEQYFGPGTRLTVT.

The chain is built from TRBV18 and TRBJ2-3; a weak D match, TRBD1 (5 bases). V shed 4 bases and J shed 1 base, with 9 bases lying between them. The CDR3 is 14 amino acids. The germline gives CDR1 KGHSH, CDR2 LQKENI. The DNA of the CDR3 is TGTGCCAGCTCACTTGACAGAGGCACAGATACGCAGTATTTT. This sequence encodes CASSLDRGTDTQYF.